This TCR beta chain was sequenced in a study of vaccination and CD4 T cells after COVID-19. With V trimmed by 5 bases and J by 3 bases, 17 bases remained unmatched. Germline V lookup: CDR1 LNHDA, CDR2 SQIVND (reference sequence). The CDR3 is 19 residues long. Treatment meaning: approximately 10-day PBMC culture with coronavirus spike peptide pools or control peptides (ViraFEST assay). Peptide-pool expansion of antigen-specific T cells preceded TCR sequencing in ViraFEST. Details on this clonotype: Its antigen is not known.

With the Oncomine TCR Beta short-read assay, DNA from cultured CD4+ T cells was sequenced. TCRdb recomputed calls from the PCR reads with MiXCR, one row per CDR3 protein. The sample lists approximately 13,000 distinct CDR3 sequences, roughly four fifths occurring once. This chain links TRBV19 with TRBJ1-1; 11 bases are a match to TRBD1. Material for sequencing was CD4+ T cells from blood, cultured in vitro. The source is a human donor who had recovered from COVID-19. DNA of the CDR3: TGTGCCAGTAGTTCCAGAGGAAGGGACAGGGGGATATTGGACACTGAAGCTTTCTTT. Protein sequence: CASSSRGRDRGILDTEAFF.